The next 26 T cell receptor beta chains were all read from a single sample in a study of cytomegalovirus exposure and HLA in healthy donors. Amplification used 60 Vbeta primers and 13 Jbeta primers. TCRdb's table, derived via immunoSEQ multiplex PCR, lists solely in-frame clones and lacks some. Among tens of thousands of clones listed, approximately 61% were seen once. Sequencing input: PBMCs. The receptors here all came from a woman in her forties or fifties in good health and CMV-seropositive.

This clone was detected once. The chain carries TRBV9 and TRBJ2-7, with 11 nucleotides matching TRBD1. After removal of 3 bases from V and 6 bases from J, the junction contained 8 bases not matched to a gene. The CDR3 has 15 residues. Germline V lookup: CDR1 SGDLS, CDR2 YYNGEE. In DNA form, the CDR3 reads TGTGCCAGCAGCGCCGGGACAGGGGGATATCGCGAGCAGTACTTC. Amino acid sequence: CASSAGTGGYREQYF.

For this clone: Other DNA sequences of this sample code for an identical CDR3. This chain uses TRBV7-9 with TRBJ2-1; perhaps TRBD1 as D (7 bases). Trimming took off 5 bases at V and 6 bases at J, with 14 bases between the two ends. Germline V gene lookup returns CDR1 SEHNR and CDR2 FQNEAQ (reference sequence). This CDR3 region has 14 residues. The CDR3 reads CASSARQGGNEQFF. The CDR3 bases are TGTGCCAGCAGCGCCCGACAGGGAGGCAATGAGCAGTTCTTC.

In nucleotides, the CDR3 is TGCGCCAGCAGTGTGGGGACAGGGGGATTTAACTATGGCTACACCTTC. This translates into CASSVGTGGFNYGYTF. V usage is TRBV10-2 and J usage is TRBJ1-2; 11 positions match TRBD1. Trimming cost V 4 bases and J 1 base; bases outside gene matches: 5. The CDR3 contains 16 residues. Germline-derived CDR1 and CDR2 are WSHSY and SAAADI.

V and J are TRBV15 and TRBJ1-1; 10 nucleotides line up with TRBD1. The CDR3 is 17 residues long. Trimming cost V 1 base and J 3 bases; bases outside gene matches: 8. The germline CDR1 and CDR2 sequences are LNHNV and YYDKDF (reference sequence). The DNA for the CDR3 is TGTGCCACCAGCAGAGTGTCCAGGACAGGGGGGCACACTGAAGCTTTCTTT. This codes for CATSRVSRTGGHTEAFF.

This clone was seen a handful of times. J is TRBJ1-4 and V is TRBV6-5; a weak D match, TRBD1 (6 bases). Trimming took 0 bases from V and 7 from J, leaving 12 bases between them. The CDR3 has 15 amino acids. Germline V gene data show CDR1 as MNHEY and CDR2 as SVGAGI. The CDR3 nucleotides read TGTGCCAGCAGTTACTCTGGGGGCAGGTTTGAAAAACTGTTTTTT. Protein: CASSYSGGRFEKLFF.

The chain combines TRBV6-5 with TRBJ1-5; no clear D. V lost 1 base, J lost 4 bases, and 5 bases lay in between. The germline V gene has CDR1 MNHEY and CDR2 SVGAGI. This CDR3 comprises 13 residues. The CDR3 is CASSYFPNQPQHF. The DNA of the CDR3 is TGTGCCAGCAGTTACTTCCCGAATCAGCCCCAGCATTTT.

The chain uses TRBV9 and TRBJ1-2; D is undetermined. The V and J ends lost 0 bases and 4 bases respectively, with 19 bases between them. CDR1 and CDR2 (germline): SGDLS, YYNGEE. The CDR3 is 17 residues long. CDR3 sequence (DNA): TGTGCCAGCAGCGTAGCTACCGAACCGGGGAGCGGCTATGGCTACACCTTC. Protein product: CASSVATEPGSGYGYTF.

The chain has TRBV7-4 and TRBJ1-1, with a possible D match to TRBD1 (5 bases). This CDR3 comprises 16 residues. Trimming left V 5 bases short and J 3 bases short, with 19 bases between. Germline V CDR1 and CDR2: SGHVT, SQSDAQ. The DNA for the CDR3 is TGTGCCAGCAGCGTACTTCGACAGCAAAGGGACACTGAAGCTTTCTTT. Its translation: CASSVLRQQRDTEAFF. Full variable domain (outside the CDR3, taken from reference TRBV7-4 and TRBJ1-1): GAGVSQSPRYKVAKRGRDVALRCDSISGHVTLYWYRQTLGQGSEVLTYSQSDAQRDKSGRPSGRFSAERPERSVSTLKIQRTEQGDSAVYLCASSVLRQQRDTEAFFGQGTRLTVV.

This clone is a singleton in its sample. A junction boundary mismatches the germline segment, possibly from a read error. DNA for the CDR3: TGTGCCAGCACCTTAGCGGGGCAGAACACCGGGGAGCTGTTTTTT. This translates into CASTLAGQNTGELFF. The chain recombines TRBV7-3 with TRBJ2-2, with 8 bases lining up with TRBD2. CDR3 size: 15 residues. Looked up from germline, CDR1 is SGHTA and CDR2 is FQGTGA.

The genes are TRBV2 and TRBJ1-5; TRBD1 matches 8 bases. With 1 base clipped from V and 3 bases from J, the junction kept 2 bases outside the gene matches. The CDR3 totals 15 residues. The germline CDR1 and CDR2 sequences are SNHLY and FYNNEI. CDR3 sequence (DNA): TGTGCCAGCAGTGAAGAGACAGGGGTCAATCAGCCCCAGCATTTT. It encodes CASSEETGVNQPQHF.

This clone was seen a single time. CDR3 protein: CASSYSAQGVYEQYV. The CDR3 DNA reads TGTGCCAGCAGTTACTCGGCGCAGGGGGTGTACGAGCAGTACGTC. The chain is built from TRBV6-5 and TRBJ2-7; 7 nucleotides match TRBD1. Germline V gives CDR1 MNHEY, CDR2 SVGAGI. The CDR3 loop spans 15 amino acids. Trimming removed 0 bases from V and 4 bases from J; junction bases left unmatched: 6.

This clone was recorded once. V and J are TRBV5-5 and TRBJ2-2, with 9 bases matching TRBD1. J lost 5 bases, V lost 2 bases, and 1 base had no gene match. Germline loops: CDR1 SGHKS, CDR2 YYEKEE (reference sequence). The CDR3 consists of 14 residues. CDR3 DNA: TGTGCCAGCAGCTTTGGGACAGGGACCGGGGAGCTGTTTTTT. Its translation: CASSFGTGTGELFF.

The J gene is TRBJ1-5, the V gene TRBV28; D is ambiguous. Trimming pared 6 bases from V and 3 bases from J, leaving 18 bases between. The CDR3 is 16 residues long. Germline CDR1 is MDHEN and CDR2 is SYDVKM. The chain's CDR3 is CASSPGDPFFNQPQHF. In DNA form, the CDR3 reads TGTGCCAGCAGCCCCGGAGACCCTTTCTTCAATCAGCCCCAGCATTTT.

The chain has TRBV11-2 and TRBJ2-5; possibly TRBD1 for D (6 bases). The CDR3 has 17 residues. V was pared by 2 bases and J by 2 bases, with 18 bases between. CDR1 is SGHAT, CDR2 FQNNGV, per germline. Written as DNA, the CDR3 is TGTGCCAGCAGCTTAACCGGGACAACAATAGTTCAAGAGACCCAGTACTTC. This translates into CASSLTGTTIVQETQYF.

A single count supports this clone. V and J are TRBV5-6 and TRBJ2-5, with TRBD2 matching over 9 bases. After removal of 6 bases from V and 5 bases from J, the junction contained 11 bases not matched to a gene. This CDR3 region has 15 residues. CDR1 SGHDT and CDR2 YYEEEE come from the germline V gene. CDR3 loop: CASTWGASGVETQYF. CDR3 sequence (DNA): TGTGCCAGCACCTGGGGGGCTAGCGGGGTCGAGACCCAGTACTTC.

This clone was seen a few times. The CDR3 region is CSARRVGYTF. CDR3 sequence (DNA): TGCAGTGCTAGACGGGTTGGCTACACCTTC. The V gene is TRBV20-1, the J gene TRBJ1-2; D unclear. This CDR3 has 10 residues. The V and J ends lost 2 bases and 7 bases respectively, with 5 bases between them. Germline V gives CDR1 DFQATT, CDR2 SNEGSKA (reference sequence).

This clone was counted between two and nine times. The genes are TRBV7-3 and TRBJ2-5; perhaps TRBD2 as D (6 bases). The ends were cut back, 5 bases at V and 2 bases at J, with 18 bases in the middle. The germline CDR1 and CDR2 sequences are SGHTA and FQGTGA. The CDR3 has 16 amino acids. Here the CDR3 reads CASSPTAASEQETQYF. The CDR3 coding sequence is TGTGCCAGCAGCCCGACGGCCGCTAGCGAACAAGAGACCCAGTACTTC.

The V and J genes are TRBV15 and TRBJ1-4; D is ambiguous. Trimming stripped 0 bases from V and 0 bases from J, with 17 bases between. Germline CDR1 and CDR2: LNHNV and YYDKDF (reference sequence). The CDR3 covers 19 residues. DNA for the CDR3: TGTGCCACCAGCAGAGATTATCCCTTCGGTCCCGCAACTAATGAAAAACTGTTTTTT. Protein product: CATSRDYPFGPATNEKLFF.

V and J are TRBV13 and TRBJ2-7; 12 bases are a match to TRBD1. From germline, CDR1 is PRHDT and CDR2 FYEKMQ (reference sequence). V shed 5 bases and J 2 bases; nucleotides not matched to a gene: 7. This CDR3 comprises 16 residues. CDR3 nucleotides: TGTGCCAGCAGCCATACGGGGACAGGGGGCGCCTACGAGCAGTACTTC. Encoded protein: CASSHTGTGGAYEQYF.

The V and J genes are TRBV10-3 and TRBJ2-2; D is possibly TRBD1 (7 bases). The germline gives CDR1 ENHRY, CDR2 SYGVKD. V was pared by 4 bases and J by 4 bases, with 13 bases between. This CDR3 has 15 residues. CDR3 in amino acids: CAISGRGQSTGELFF. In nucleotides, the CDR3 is TGTGCCATCAGTGGGAGGGGACAGAGCACCGGGGAGCTGTTTTTT.

For the CDR3, the DNA is TGTGCCAGCAGTTTATTCCCCCCAGGTTCTAACTATGGCTACACCTTC. The encoded protein is CASSLFPPGSNYGYTF. The genes are TRBV28 and TRBJ1-2; D gene unclear. Germline CDR1 is MDHEN and CDR2 is SYDVKM. The V end lost 1 base, the J end lost 0 bases, and 12 bases lay between the germline ends. The CDR3 is 16 amino acids.

CDR3 DNA: TGTGCCAGCAATCCTTCGGGACAGGGCAATGAGCAGTTCTTC. This gives the protein CASNPSGQGNEQFF. The chain employs TRBV6-1 and TRBJ2-1; 9 bases line up with TRBD1. The CDR3 runs to 14 residues. CDR1 is MNHNS and CDR2 is SASEGT in the germline V gene. Unmatched junction bases numbered 7, after V lost 7 bases and J lost 6 bases.

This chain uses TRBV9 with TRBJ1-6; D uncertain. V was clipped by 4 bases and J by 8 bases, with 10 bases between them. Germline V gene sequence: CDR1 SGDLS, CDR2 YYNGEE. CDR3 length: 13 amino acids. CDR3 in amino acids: CASSPRGDSPLHF. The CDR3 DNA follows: TGTGCCAGCAGCCCCAGAGGCGATTCACCCCTCCACTTT.

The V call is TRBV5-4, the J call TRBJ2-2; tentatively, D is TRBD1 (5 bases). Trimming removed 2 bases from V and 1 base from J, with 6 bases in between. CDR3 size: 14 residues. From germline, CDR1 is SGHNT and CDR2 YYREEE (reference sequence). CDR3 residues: CASSFDRNTGELFF. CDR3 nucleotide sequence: TGTGCCAGCAGCTTTGACAGGAACACCGGGGAGCTGTTTTTT.

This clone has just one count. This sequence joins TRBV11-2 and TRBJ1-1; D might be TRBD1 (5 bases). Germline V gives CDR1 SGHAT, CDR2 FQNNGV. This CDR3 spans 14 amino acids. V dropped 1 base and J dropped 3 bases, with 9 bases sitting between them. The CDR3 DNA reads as TGTGCCAGCAGCTTAGGGCAGGGATACACTGAAGCTTTCTTT. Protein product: CASSLGQGYTEAFF. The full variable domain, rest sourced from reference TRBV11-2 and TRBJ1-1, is EAGVAQSPRYKIIEKRQSVAFWCNPISGHATLYWYQQILGQGPKLLIQFQNNGVVDDSQLPKDRFSAERLKGVDSTLKIQPAKLEDSAVYLCASSLGQGYTEAFFGQGTRLTVV.

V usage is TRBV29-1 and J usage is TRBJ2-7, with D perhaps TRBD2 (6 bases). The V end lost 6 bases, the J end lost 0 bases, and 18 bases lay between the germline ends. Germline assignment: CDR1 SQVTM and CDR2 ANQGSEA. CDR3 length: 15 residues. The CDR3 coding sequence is TGCAGCGTAACCGAGGCGGGGAAGAGCTCCTACGAGCAGTACTTC. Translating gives CSVTEAGKSSYEQYF.